This paragraph covers one TCR beta chain sequence. It lacks a known antigen. Base qualities were left out, and no much larger clone turns up one base away. This specimen comes from a study of T cell responses to AZD1222 COVID-19 vaccine (dated by TCRdb to the early 2020s). Looking at the study overall: AZD1222 recipients with second doses at about 4 weeks or about 12 weeks were pooled, because spike-specific TCR depth and breadth did not differ between schedules. A total of 230 to 250 trial participants underwent TCR sequencing, of whom 207 received two doses of AZD1222 and some 26 received two doses of the MenACWY control vaccine. Trial participants were enrolled by age into 18-55, 56-69 and 70-plus year subgroups, with roughly 150, 30 and 60 TCR-sequenced participants respectively.

The meaning of the sample's time point label: baseline before first vaccination. Samples from vaccinated people were obtained from the UK trials COV001 and COV002, which included a single-blind randomized controlled phase 2/3 trial of AZD1222 (ChAdOx1 nCoV-19) in healthy adults. For TCRbeta chain sequencing, PBMC samples were collected from trial participants at day 0 and at day 28 after the second dose. Results and caveats for the whole study, not just this receptor: Vaccine-associated CD4 TCRs spanned the whole spike protein, with dominant responses in regions 160-218 and 743-854. In the small 56-69-year group, the increase in depth fell short of significance, most likely because of low power. Epitopes outside the regions mutated in the B.1.351 and B.1.1.7 variants were reportedly recognized by nearly half of the unique spike-specific TCRs. Because no day 14 peak-response samples were available, repertoires were characterized only after the peak T cell response. Participants were mostly white British, with more females than males. The authors suggested clonal diversity may have been underestimated. Conclusions about previously exposed vaccinees are limited because only six or seven AZD1222 recipients were SARS-CoV-2 seropositive at baseline. After two AZD1222 doses, spike-specific TCR breadth and depth were significantly higher than at day 0 and than in MenACWY recipients.

In the germline V gene, CDR1 corresponds to SQVTM and CDR2 to ANQGSEA. V lost 4 bases and J lost 3 bases; the stretch between them is 16 bases long. Measured from the cysteine to the phenylalanine, the CDR3 is 14 residues long. Only the CDR3 portion is preserved as DNA: 42 bases, with reading frame beginning at the first base. The CDR3 regions of human TCRbeta chains were analyzed by immunosequencing. The paper's processing steps were these. Repertoire TCRs were matched against a reference library of SARS-CoV-2-specific TCRs generated with the MIRA antigen-specificity platform. Breadth was defined as the fraction of unique TCRs that were SARS-CoV-2-associated. Depth was defined as the fraction of total T cells that were SARS-CoV-2-associated. Using the MIRA data, each spike-specific TCR was assigned both to the spike region to which the TCR was reactive and to a CD4 or CD8 class. Log10-transformed breadth and depth values were compared by one-way ANOVA with Sidak's multiple comparisons tests. Entries here come from immuneACCESS through TCRdb and include only in-frame sequences with V and J called. Some clones fail to appear in such tables; in the studies checked, an unresolved V gene covers under half of the shortfall, and the cause of the remainder is unknown. V, J and clone size were drawn from that table, and D and trimming were deduced from the DNA. The sample table records some 120,000 clones; approximately 88% of these occur just once. The ten top clones hold roughly 1.6% of the sample.

This TCR was sampled from an adult in good health. The specimen comprised peripheral blood, sampled on day 0 of AZD1222 vaccination. The V gene is TRBV29-1 and the J gene is TRBJ2-7; the D segment could be TRBD1, given 6 matching bases. The CDR3 here reads CSVGLYTGNYEQYF. The nucleotide sequence is TGCAGCGTTGGTCTTTATACAGGGAACTACGAGCAGTACTTC.